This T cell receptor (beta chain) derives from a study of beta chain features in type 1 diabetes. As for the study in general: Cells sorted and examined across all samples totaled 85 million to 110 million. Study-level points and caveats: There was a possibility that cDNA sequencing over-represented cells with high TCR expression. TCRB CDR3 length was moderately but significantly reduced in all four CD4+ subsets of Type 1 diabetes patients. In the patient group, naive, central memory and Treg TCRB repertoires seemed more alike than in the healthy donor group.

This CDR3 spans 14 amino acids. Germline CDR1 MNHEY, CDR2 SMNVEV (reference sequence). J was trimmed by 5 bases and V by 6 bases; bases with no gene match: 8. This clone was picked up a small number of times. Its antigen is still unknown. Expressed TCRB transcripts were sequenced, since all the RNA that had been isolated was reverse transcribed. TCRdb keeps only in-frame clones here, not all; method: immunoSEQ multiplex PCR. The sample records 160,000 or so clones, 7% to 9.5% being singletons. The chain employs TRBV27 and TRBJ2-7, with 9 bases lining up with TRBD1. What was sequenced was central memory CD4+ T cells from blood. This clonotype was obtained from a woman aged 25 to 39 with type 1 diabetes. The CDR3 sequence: CASRRTGDYDEQYF. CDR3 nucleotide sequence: TGTGCCAGCAGGCGGACAGGGGACTACGACGAGCAGTACTTC.